This is a list of T cell receptor beta chains from one sample in a study of T cell responses to AZD1222 COVID-19 vaccine. TCRdb's table, derived via immunoSEQ multiplex PCR, lists solely in-frame clones and lacks some. This sample yields roughly 160,000 clones, of which 91% are seen a single time; less than 2.5% belongs to the top ten. The source was peripheral blood, collected on day 0 of AZD1222 vaccination. The origin of the receptors is an adult in good health. The CDR3 runs from the conserved cysteine through the conserved F or W. Each record gives: D gene, V gene, clone size, J gene, CDR3 protein, CDR3 DNA. The D gene is left open where the match is weak. Size is omitted from some rows. Given values are once, few, many or a class for expanded clones.

d_call: -
v_call: TRBV7-8
clone_size: few
j_call: TRBJ1-6
cdr3_aa: CASRPRWNSPLHF
cdr3_nt: TGTGCCAGCAGGCCCCGGTGGAATTCACCCCTCCACTTT

d_call: -
v_call: TRBV6-6
clone_size: -
j_call: TRBJ2-3
cdr3_aa: CASSRQQHTDTQYF
cdr3_nt: TGTGCCAGCAGTCGACAGCAGCACACAGATACGCAGTATTTT

d_call: -
v_call: TRBV6-2/TRBV6-3
clone_size: -
j_call: TRBJ2-4
cdr3_aa: CASSGSPNIQYF
cdr3_nt: TGTGCCAGCAGTGGGTCGCCAAACATTCAGTACTTC

d_call: TRBD2
v_call: TRBV9
clone_size: -
j_call: TRBJ2-7
cdr3_aa: CASSPGGETYEQYF
cdr3_nt: TGTGCCAGCAGCCCCGGGGGGGAAACGTACGAGCAGTACTTC

d_call: -
v_call: TRBV3-1/TRBV3-2
clone_size: -
j_call: TRBJ2-2
cdr3_aa: CASTGGELFF
cdr3_nt: TGTGCCAGCACGGGCGGGGAGCTGTTTTTT

d_call: -
v_call: TRBV19
clone_size: -
j_call: TRBJ1-2
cdr3_aa: CASSITGYGYTF
cdr3_nt: TGTGCCAGTAGTATCACAGGGTATGGCTACACCTTC

d_call: -
v_call: TRBV6-1
clone_size: -
j_call: TRBJ1-3
cdr3_aa: CASSARRQARLDTIYF
cdr3_nt: TGTGCCAGCAGTGCAAGACGACAGGCGCGGCTGGACACCATATATTTT

d_call: -
v_call: TRBV2
clone_size: -
j_call: TRBJ1-5
cdr3_aa: CASSESWSNQPQHF
cdr3_nt: TGTGCCAGCAGTGAAAGTTGGAGCAATCAGCCCCAGCATTTT

d_call: -
v_call: TRBV28
clone_size: -
j_call: TRBJ1-6
cdr3_aa: CASSPAGELSPLHF
cdr3_nt: TGTGCCAGCAGTCCAGCGGGGGAGTTAAGTCCCCTCCACTTT

d_call: TRBD1
v_call: TRBV11-1
clone_size: -
j_call: TRBJ2-1
cdr3_aa: CASTYLTGVSNEQFF
cdr3_nt: TGTGCCAGCACCTACCTGACAGGGGTAAGCAATGAGCAGTTCTTC

d_call: TRBD1
v_call: TRBV19
clone_size: few
j_call: TRBJ2-7
cdr3_aa: CAVGDRGQYEQYF
cdr3_nt: TGTGCCGTTGGTGACAGGGGGCAGTACGAGCAGTACTTC

d_call: TRBD1
v_call: TRBV11-3
clone_size: -
j_call: TRBJ1-4
cdr3_aa: CASSTGAGNEKLFF
cdr3_nt: TGTGCCAGCAGCACAGGGGCCGGGAATGAAAAACTGTTTTTT

d_call: -
v_call: TRBV9
clone_size: -
j_call: TRBJ2-3
cdr3_aa: CASSAAAYGTDTQYF
cdr3_nt: TGTGCCAGCAGCGCAGCTGCGTACGGTACAGATACGCAGTATTTT

d_call: -
v_call: TRBV28
clone_size: -
j_call: TRBJ1-3
cdr3_aa: CASSSPLALSGNTIYF
cdr3_nt: TGTGCCAGCAGTTCCCCTTTGGCGCTCTCTGGAAACACCATATATTTT

d_call: TRBD1
v_call: TRBV29-1
clone_size: few
j_call: TRBJ2-7
cdr3_aa: CSAGTGGTYEQYF
cdr3_nt: TGCAGCGCCGGGACAGGGGGAACCTACGAGCAGTACTTC

d_call: TRBD1
v_call: TRBV27
clone_size: once
j_call: TRBJ1-5
cdr3_aa: CASSFGQGNQPQHF
cdr3_nt: TGTGCCAGCAGCTTTGGACAGGGCAATCAGCCCCAGCATTTT

d_call: TRBD1
v_call: TRBV3-1/TRBV3-2
clone_size: -
j_call: TRBJ1-4
cdr3_aa: CASSHRDREKGEEKLFF
cdr3_nt: TGTGCCAGCAGCCATAGGGACAGGGAAAAGGGGGAAGAAAAACTGTTTTTT

d_call: TRBD1
v_call: TRBV5-4
clone_size: -
j_call: TRBJ2-5
cdr3_aa: CASSLPTGTGTETQYF
cdr3_nt: TGTGCCAGCAGCTTGCCTACCGGGACAGGGACCGAGACCCAGTACTTC

d_call: -
v_call: TRBV19
clone_size: -
j_call: TRBJ1-4
cdr3_aa: CASRQVPNEKLFF
cdr3_nt: TGTGCCAGTCGACAGGTCCCTAATGAAAAACTGTTTTTT

d_call: TRBD1
v_call: TRBV6-5
clone_size: -
j_call: TRBJ2-1
cdr3_aa: CASSYRGLYNEQFF
cdr3_nt: TGTGCCAGCAGCTACAGGGGGCTCTACAATGAGCAGTTCTTC

d_call: TRBD2
v_call: TRBV14
clone_size: -
j_call: TRBJ2-2
cdr3_aa: CASSQETLAGNTGELFF
cdr3_nt: TGTGCCAGCAGCCAAGAGACGCTAGCGGGAAACACCGGGGAGCTGTTTTTT

d_call: -
v_call: TRBV5-4
clone_size: -
j_call: TRBJ2-3
cdr3_aa: CASSFTDTQYF
cdr3_nt: TGTGCCAGCAGCTTCACAGATACGCAGTATTTT

d_call: TRBD1
v_call: TRBV5-1
clone_size: -
j_call: TRBJ2-2
cdr3_aa: CASSPRQGPNTGELFF
cdr3_nt: TGCGCCAGTTCACCTAGACAGGGACCTAACACCGGGGAGCTGTTTTTT

d_call: TRBD1
v_call: TRBV10-1
clone_size: once
j_call: TRBJ2-3
cdr3_aa: CASSLTGGNLYF
cdr3_nt: TGCGCCAGCAGCCTGACAGGGGGGAATCTGTATTTT

d_call: -
v_call: TRBV6-2/TRBV6-3
clone_size: -
j_call: TRBJ2-5
cdr3_aa: CASSTNRETQYF
cdr3_nt: TGTGCCAGCAGTACAAACAGGGAGACCCAGTACTTC

d_call: -
v_call: TRBV19
clone_size: -
j_call: TRBJ1-5
cdr3_aa: CASSPLAVNNQPQHF
cdr3_nt: TGTGCCAGTAGCCCTCTGGCAGTTAACAATCAGCCCCAGCATTTT

d_call: -
v_call: TRBV4-2
clone_size: -
j_call: TRBJ2-1
cdr3_aa: CASSQAKRAEWDTQRNEQFF
cdr3_nt: TGTGCCAGCAGCCAAGCAAAAAGGGCAGAGTGGGACACCCAAAGGAATGAGCAGTTCTTC

d_call: TRBD1
v_call: TRBV5-1
clone_size: -
j_call: TRBJ2-7
cdr3_aa: CASSLGGQGTYEQYF
cdr3_nt: TGCGCCAGCAGCTTGGGAGGACAGGGAACCTACGAGCAGTACTTC

d_call: -
v_call: TRBV5-1
clone_size: -
j_call: TRBJ1-2
cdr3_aa: CASSLDSRGALAGYTF
cdr3_nt: TGCGCCAGCAGCTTGGACAGTCGGGGGGCTTTGGCTGGCTACACCTTC

d_call: TRBD2
v_call: TRBV18
clone_size: -
j_call: TRBJ2-1
cdr3_aa: CASSPGLAGGNNEQFF
cdr3_nt: TGTGCCAGCTCCCCCGGACTAGCGGGGGGGAACAATGAGCAGTTCTTC

d_call: -
v_call: TRBV4-1
clone_size: few
j_call: TRBJ1-1
cdr3_aa: CASSPFSGLNTEAFF
cdr3_nt: TGCGCCAGCAGCCCGTTCTCGGGTTTGAACACTGAAGCTTTCTTT

d_call: TRBD1
v_call: TRBV7-2
clone_size: -
j_call: TRBJ1-3
cdr3_aa: CASSLEGQGKWVIGYTIYF
cdr3_nt: TGTGCCAGCAGCTTAGAGGGACAGGGAAAGTGGGTAATAGGTTACACCATATATTTT

d_call: -
v_call: TRBV6-2/TRBV6-3
clone_size: -
j_call: TRBJ2-1
cdr3_aa: CASSYSRIASYNEQFF
cdr3_nt: TGTGCCAGCAGTTACTCGAGAATAGCGAGCTACAATGAGCAGTTCTTC

d_call: -
v_call: TRBV7-6
clone_size: -
j_call: TRBJ2-7
cdr3_aa: CASSATPDYEQYF
cdr3_nt: TGTGCCAGCAGCGCTACCCCGGACTACGAGCAGTACTTC

d_call: -
v_call: TRBV19
clone_size: -
j_call: TRBJ1-2
cdr3_aa: CASSHQGNNYGYTF
cdr3_nt: TGTGCCAGTAGTCATCAGGGGAATAACTATGGCTACACCTTC

d_call: -
v_call: TRBV24-1
clone_size: -
j_call: TRBJ2-2
cdr3_aa: CATTMRGTGELFF
cdr3_nt: TGTGCCACCACAATGAGGGGGACCGGGGAGCTGTTTTTT

d_call: TRBD2
v_call: TRBV28
clone_size: once
j_call: TRBJ2-2
cdr3_aa: CASNILAGGVLDTGELFF
cdr3_nt: TGTGCCAGCAATATACTCGCGGGGGGGGTCTTAGACACCGGGGAGCTGTTTTTT

d_call: TRBD1
v_call: TRBV13
clone_size: -
j_call: TRBJ2-7
cdr3_aa: CASSYRDRARDEQYF
cdr3_nt: TGTGCCAGCAGCTACCGGGACAGGGCACGCGACGAGCAGTACTTC

d_call: TRBD2
v_call: TRBV6-2/TRBV6-3
clone_size: -
j_call: TRBJ2-4
cdr3_aa: CASSYGTSGGRDIQYF
cdr3_nt: TGTGCCAGCAGTTATGGGACTAGCGGTGGGAGGGACATTCAGTACTTC

d_call: TRBD1
v_call: TRBV20-1
clone_size: once
j_call: TRBJ2-7
cdr3_aa: CSASRDRDYEQYF
cdr3_nt: TGCAGTGCTAGTCGGGACAGGGACTACGAGCAGTACTTC

d_call: TRBD1
v_call: TRBV7-2
clone_size: -
j_call: TRBJ2-2
cdr3_aa: CASSYRTGNTGELFF
cdr3_nt: TGTGCCAGCAGCTATAGGACAGGGAACACCGGGGAGCTGTTTTTT

d_call: -
v_call: TRBV12-3/TRBV12-4
clone_size: -
j_call: TRBJ1-4
cdr3_aa: CASRPTGDGKLFF
cdr3_nt: TGTGCCAGCAGACCGACAGGAGATGGGAAACTGTTTTTT

d_call: TRBD1
v_call: TRBV5-1
clone_size: -
j_call: TRBJ1-4
cdr3_aa: CASSYTGGTGEKLFF
cdr3_nt: TGCGCCAGCAGCTATACAGGGGGCACTGGTGAAAAACTGTTTTTT

d_call: -
v_call: TRBV20-1
clone_size: -
j_call: TRBJ1-4
cdr3_aa: CSARGEKLFF
cdr3_nt: TGCAGTGCTAGAGGTGAAAAACTGTTTTTT

d_call: TRBD1
v_call: TRBV29-1
clone_size: -
j_call: TRBJ1-2
cdr3_aa: CSVRRDRGSYTF
cdr3_nt: TGCAGCGTGCGCCGGGACAGGGGGAGCTACACCTTC

d_call: TRBD1
v_call: TRBV5-1
clone_size: -
j_call: TRBJ1-2
cdr3_aa: CASSLTGDLTTLDGYTF
cdr3_nt: TGCGCCAGCAGCTTGACAGGGGACTTGACGACCCTTGATGGCTACACCTTC

d_call: -
v_call: TRBV6-2/TRBV6-3
clone_size: -
j_call: TRBJ1-5
cdr3_aa: CASSYSPSAQHF
cdr3_nt: TGTGCCAGCAGTTACTCGCCTAGTGCCCAGCATTTT

d_call: -
v_call: TRBV24-1
clone_size: -
j_call: TRBJ2-5
cdr3_aa: CATSDPTGWETQYF
cdr3_nt: TGTGCCACCAGTGACCCGACCGGGTGGGAGACCCAGTACTTC